This T cell receptor beta chain originates from a study of OX40 agonist ivuxolimab in advanced cancers. Study overall: Checkpoint inhibitors had been given previously to around 38% of patients. Findings of the study overall: Averaged across samples, CD8+ T cells carried more expanded clones than CD4+ did. Clonal expansion from baseline to week 6 occurred in both CD4+ and CD8+ T cells.

Assay used: immunoSEQ multiplex PCR; TCRdb lists only in-frame clones, some missing. Of under 85,000 clones detected, 88% appear once; the ten largest clones hold about 4%. Remarks on this clone: What it binds is unknown.

Germline CDR1 reads LNHNV; CDR2 reads YYDKDF (reference sequence). The V and J ends lost 4 bases and 2 bases respectively, with 3 bases between them. The CDR3 consists of 12 residues. The source was CD4+ or CD8+ T cells sorted from blood, collected in a trial of the OX40 agonist ivuxolimab. The clonotype comes from an adult with an advanced solid tumor such as melanoma, head and neck, liver or kidney cancer. The J gene is TRBJ2-1, the V gene TRBV15; D unclear. The CDR3 loop reads CATSKPYNEQFF. The CDR3 DNA follows: TGTGCCACCAGCAAACCCTACAATGAGCAGTTCTTC.